In this sample, the clone carrying this T cell receptor beta chain turned up a few times. The antigen remains undetermined. These data belong to a study of CD8+CD57+ T cells in acquired aplastic anemia. Study summary: DNA from sorted CD4+ and CD8+ cells averaged around 3.5 ug.

Both TCR beta VDJ combination and CDR3 sequence profiling were carried out. Genomic DNA was the template for this profiling. TCRdb recomputed calls from the reads with MiXCR, one row per CDR3 protein. The profile shows under 250,000 distinct CDR3 sequences, more than 45% of them singletons. General study points: Found in both controls and patients were almost 30 CD8+ CDR3 sequences. CD8+ Simpson's diversity showed no significant patient-control difference.

V was pared by 5 bases and J by 7 bases, with 15 bases between. The CDR3 is 14 residues long. Germline CDR1 is SEHNR and CDR2 is FQNEAQ (reference sequence). Patients included in sequencing had previously demonstrated CD8+CD57+ cell expansion by flow cytometry. Each patient gave a blood sample that was collected before any therapy had been received. The V and J genes are TRBV7-9 and TRBJ1-5; no firm D call. Sequencing was done on a sample of sorted CD4+, CD8+, or CD8+CD57+ T cells (not recorded which) from PBMCs. This TCR was recovered from a human donor with aplastic anemia. This CDR3 reads CASSPQEVLQPQHF. The CDR3 DNA is TGTGCCAGCAGCCCCCAGGAGGTTCTGCAGCCCCAGCATTTT.